These 5 T cell receptor beta chains were all obtained from the same sample, sequenced in a study of response to subunit inactivated influenza vaccine. TCRdb reanalysed the RT-PCR reads using MiXCR and keeps one entry per CDR3 protein. Of about 650,000 distinct CDR3 sequences in the sample, less than 20% were seen once. Source: PBMCs from blood, taken 11 to 12 days after vaccination. The source is a man aged 50-59 years who received an inactivated influenza vaccine.

This clonotype was counted ten times or more. The rearrangement uses TRBV12-3 or TRBV12-4 and TRBJ1-1, with D possibly TRBD1 on 5 matching bases. This CDR3 comprises 14 residues. V was clipped by 6 bases and J by 4 bases, with 15 bases between them. CDR3 DNA: TGTGCCAGCAGCTCCGGACAACGGGTCACTGAAGCTTTCTTT. This sequence encodes CASSSGQRVTEAFF.

The chain has TRBV11-2 and TRBJ2-2; 15 bases match TRBD2. The CDR3 has 18 amino acids. V shed 5 bases and J 0 bases; nucleotides not matched to a gene: 4. CDR1 is SGHAT, CDR2 FQNNGV, per germline. The CDR3 DNA reads as TGTGCCAGCAGCCTCTGGACTAGCGGGAGGGCGAACACCGGGGAGCTGTTTTTT. This sequence encodes CASSLWTSGRANTGELFF.

This clonotype occurred a few times. The chain couples TRBV20-1 to TRBJ2-7; D is unclear. Germline values: CDR1 DFQATT, CDR2 SNEGSKA (reference sequence). Trimming took off 7 bases at V and 2 bases at J, with 12 bases between the two ends. The CDR3 extends over 12 amino acids. The chain's CDR3 is CSVSREAYEQYF. The CDR3 coding sequence is TGCAGTGTTAGTAGAGAGGCCTACGAGCAGTACTTC.

This clonotype was seen many times. The rearrangement uses TRBV20-1 and TRBJ1-2; 7 bases fit TRBD1. The CDR3 sequence is 13 residues long. Germline V gives CDR1 DFQATT, CDR2 SNEGSKA (reference sequence). V was pared by 0 bases and J by 2 bases, with 0 bases of the junction left unmatched. In DNA, the CDR3 is TGCAGTGCTAGAGAGGGACAGAACTATGGCTACACCTTC. This gives the protein CSAREGQNYGYTF.

The V call is TRBV7-9, the J call TRBJ2-7, with TRBD1 identical over 9 bases. Trimming cost V 5 bases and J 2 bases; bases outside gene matches: 10. This CDR3 comprises 16 residues. The germline V gene encodes CDR1 SEHNR and CDR2 FQNEAQ (reference sequence). CDR3 nucleotides: TGTGCCAGCAGCGGAGGACAGGGGCCAAAGACCTACGAGCAGTACTTC. It specifies CASSGGQGPKTYEQYF. Combining the CDR3 with reference TRBV7-9 and TRBJ2-7 gives the whole variable domain DTGVSQNPRHKITKRGQNVTFRCDPISEHNRLYWYRQTLGQGPEFLTYFQNEAQLEKSRLLSDRFSAERPKGSFSTLEIQRTEQGDSAMYLCASSGGQGPKTYEQYFGPGTRLTVT.